The rows below give T cell receptor beta chains drawn from one sample of a study of T cell responses to AZD1222 COVID-19 vaccine. Measured with immunoSEQ multiplex PCR; TCRdb has only the in-frame clones, and not every one. Here the sample spans about 140,000 clones, roughly 90% being singletons. This sample comprised peripheral blood, obtained on day 0 of AZD1222 vaccination. These receptors all stem from an adult in good health. CDR3s include the opening cysteine and the closing phenylalanine or tryptophan. The D gene is left open where the match is weak. Rows may omit the clone size; those that give it use once, few, many or a size class.

abundance	len	d_gene	j_gene	v_gene	CDR3nt	CDR3aa
.	16	.	TRBJ2-5	TRBV1	TGCACCAGCAGCCAAGAGGGGACTAGCGGGAAAGAGACCCAGTACTTC	CTSSQEGTSGKETQYF
.	15	TRBD2	TRBJ2-1	TRBV3-1/TRBV3-2	TGTGCCAGCAGCCAAATGCGGGAGGGCTACAATGAGCAGTTCTTC	CASSQMREGYNEQFF
.	16	TRBD1	TRBJ1-6	TRBV4-3	TGCGCCAGCAGCCAAGATAAGAACAGGGGGCGCTTCTCCCTCCACTTT	CASSQDKNRGRFSLHF
few	14	.	TRBJ2-6	TRBV30	TGTGCCTGGAGTGGATCCTCTGGGGCCAACGTCCTGACTTTC	CAWSGSSGANVLTF
once	15	.	TRBJ1-3	TRBV27	TGTGCCAGCAGCGTCGCCGGACGCCAAACATCCACCATATATTTT	CASSVAGRQTSTIYF
once	12	.	TRBJ1-1	TRBV6-5	TGTGCCAGCAGTTATGGGGGGACTGAAGCTTTCTTT	CASSYGGTEAFF
.	13	.	TRBJ2-2	TRBV6-2/TRBV6-3	TGTGCCAGCAGATACAGTTACACCGGGGAGCTGTTTTTT	CASRYSYTGELFF
once	14	.	TRBJ2-3	TRBV3-1/TRBV3-2	TGTGCCAGCAGCCAAGAGCCCCGCACAGATACGCAGTATTTT	CASSQEPRTDTQYF
.	12	.	TRBJ2-2	TRBV5-1	TGCGCCAGCAGCTTCGGCCCATCGGAGCTGTTTTTT	CASSFGPSELFF
.	14	.	TRBJ1-1	TRBV5-1	TGCGCCAGCAGCTTGGGGGCTTCTGGGACTGAAGCTTTCTTT	CASSLGASGTEAFF
.	16	.	TRBJ1-6	TRBV15	TGTGCCACCAGCTGGGGAGGAGGGGGATATAATTCACCCCTCCACTTT	CATSWGGGGYNSPLHF
.	13	.	TRBJ1-1	TRBV12-3/TRBV12-4	TGTGCCAGCAGTTTACGCGGGCGTGAAGAAGCTTTCTTT	CASSLRGREEAFF
few	16	.	TRBJ1-1	TRBV2	TGTGCCAGCAGATCAGGAGCTCGGCAGGTTAGCACTGAAGCTTTCTTT	CASRSGARQVSTEAFF
.	17	.	TRBJ1-1	TRBV5-4	TGTGCCAGCAGCTTGGGGGGTCGTCCGGGGGAGCTCACTGAAGCTTTCTTT	CASSLGGRPGELTEAFF
few	14	.	TRBJ2-7	TRBV12-2	TGTGCAAGTCGCTTATCACCGGGGGCCTACGAGCAGTACTTC	CASRLSPGAYEQYF
.	13	.	TRBJ2-2	TRBV6-5	TGTGCCAGCAGACCTGGGGGCACCGGGGAGCTGTTTTTT	CASRPGGTGELFF